This T cell receptor (beta chain) stems from a study of cytomegalovirus exposure and HLA in healthy donors. As for this clone: Antigen specificity is unknown.

Study-wide results and caveats: A few V segments could not be told apart, such as TRBV6-2 and TRBV6-3, and were left out. The authors later found most CMV-associated TCR beta chains appeared HLA-restricted. Common viral pathogens seemed to be connected with several of the most significant clusters, according to a later analysis. In a later analysis, TCR beta V- and J-gene trimming was associated with a missense DCLRE1C variant.

CDR1 and CDR2 from the germline V gene are SEHNR and FQNEAQ (reference sequence). V trimming: 3 bases; J trimming: 6 bases; junction bases outside the gene matches: 1. CDR3 length equals 15 residues. Both 60 Vbeta primers and 13 Jbeta primers went into the PCR. Sequencing was performed with immunoSEQ multiplex PCR; in TCRdb, only in-frame clones are kept and a portion is missing. The table includes over 150,000 clones, over 75% detected once. The chain combines TRBV7-9 with TRBJ2-3; 15 positions agree with TRBD2. Source material: PBMCs. This TCR came from a woman between 50 and 59 years old in good health and CMV-seropositive. CDR3 bases: TGTGCCAGCAGCTTCGGACTAGCGGGGGGGGATACGCAGTATTTT. Its translation is CASSFGLAGGDTQYF.